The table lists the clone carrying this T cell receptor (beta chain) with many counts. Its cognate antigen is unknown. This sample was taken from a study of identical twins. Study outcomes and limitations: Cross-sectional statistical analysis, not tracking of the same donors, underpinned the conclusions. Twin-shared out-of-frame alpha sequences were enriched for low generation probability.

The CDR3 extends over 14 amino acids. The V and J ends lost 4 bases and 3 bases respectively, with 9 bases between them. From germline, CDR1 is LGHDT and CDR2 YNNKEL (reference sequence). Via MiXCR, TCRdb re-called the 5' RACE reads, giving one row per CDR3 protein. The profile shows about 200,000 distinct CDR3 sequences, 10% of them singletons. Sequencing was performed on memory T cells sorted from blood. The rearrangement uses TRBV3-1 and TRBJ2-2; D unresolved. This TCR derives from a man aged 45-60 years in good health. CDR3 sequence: CASSPAPDTGELFF. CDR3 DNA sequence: TGTGCCAGCAGCCCAGCCCCGGACACCGGGGAGCTGTTTTTT.